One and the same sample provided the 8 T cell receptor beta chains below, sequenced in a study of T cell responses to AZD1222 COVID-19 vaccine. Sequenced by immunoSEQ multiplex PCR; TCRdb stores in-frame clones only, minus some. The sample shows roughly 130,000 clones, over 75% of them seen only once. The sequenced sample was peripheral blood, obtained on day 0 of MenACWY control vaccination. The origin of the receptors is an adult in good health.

CDR3 region: CASTTGHEGGYTF. For the CDR3, the DNA is TGTGCCAGCACCACGGGACACGAGGGAGGCTACACCTTC. The chain carries TRBV11-2 and TRBJ1-2; possibly TRBD1 for D (6 bases). There are 13 residues in the CDR3. V was shortened by 7 bases and J by 8 bases, with 17 bases between the two germline ends. Per the germline V gene, CDR1 is SGHAT and CDR2 is FQNNGV.

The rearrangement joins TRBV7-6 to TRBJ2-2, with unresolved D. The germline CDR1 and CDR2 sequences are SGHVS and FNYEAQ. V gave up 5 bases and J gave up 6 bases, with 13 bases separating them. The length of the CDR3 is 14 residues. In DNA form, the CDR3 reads TGTGCCAGCAGCATTCTTTCGTCTGCCGGGGAGCTGTTTTTT. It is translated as CASSILSSAGELFF.

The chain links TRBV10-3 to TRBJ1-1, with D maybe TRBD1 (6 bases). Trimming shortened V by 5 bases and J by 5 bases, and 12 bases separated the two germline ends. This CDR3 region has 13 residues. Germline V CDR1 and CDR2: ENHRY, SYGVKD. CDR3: CAISQETGTEAFF. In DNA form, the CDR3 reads TGTGCCATCAGTCAAGAAACAGGGACTGAAGCTTTCTTT.

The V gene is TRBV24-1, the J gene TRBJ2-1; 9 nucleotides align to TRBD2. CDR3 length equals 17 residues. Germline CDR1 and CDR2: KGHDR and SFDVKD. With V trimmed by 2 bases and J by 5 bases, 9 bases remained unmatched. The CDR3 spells CATSDSLAGYLDNEQFF. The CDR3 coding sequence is TGTGCCACCAGTGATTCCCTAGCGGGATATTTGGACAATGAGCAGTTCTTC.

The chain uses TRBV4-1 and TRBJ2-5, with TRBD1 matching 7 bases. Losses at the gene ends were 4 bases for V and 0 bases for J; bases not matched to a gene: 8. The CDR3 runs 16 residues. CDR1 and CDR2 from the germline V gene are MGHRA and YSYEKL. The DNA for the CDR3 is TGCGCCAGCAGCCGCCGACAGGGACACGACCAAGAGACCCAGTACTTC. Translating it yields CASSRRQGHDQETQYF.

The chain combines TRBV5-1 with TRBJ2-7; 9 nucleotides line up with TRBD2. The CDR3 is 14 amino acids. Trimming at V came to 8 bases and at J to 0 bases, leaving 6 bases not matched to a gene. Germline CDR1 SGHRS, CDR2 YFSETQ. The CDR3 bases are TGCGCCAGTGGGCCTAGCGGGAACTCCTACGAGCAGTACTTC. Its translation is CASGPSGNSYEQYF.

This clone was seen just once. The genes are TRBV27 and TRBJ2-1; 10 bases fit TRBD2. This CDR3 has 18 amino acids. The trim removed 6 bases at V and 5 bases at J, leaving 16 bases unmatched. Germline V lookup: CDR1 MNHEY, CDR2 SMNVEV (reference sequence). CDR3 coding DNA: TGTGCCAGCAGCCCCCAGAGAGCGGGAGGGCCGAGGGACAATGAGCAGTTCTTC. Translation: CASSPQRAGGPRDNEQFF.

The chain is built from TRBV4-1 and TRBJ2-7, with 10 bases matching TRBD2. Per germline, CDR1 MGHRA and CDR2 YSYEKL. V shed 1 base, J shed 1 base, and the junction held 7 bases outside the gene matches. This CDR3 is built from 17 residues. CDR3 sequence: CASSQGAPGLASYEQYF. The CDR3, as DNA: TGCGCCAGCAGCCAAGGGGCACCGGGACTAGCGTCCTACGAGCAGTACTTC.